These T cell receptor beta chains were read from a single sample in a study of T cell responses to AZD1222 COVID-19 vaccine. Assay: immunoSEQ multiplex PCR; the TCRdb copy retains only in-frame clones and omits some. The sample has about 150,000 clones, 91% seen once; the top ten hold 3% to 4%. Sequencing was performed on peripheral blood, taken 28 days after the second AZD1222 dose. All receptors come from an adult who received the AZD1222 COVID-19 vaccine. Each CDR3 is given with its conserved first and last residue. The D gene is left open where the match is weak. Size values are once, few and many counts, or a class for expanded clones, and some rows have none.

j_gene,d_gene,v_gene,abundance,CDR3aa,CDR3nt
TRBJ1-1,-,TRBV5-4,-,CASRPRQNTEAFF,TGTGCCAGCAGACCACGACAGAACACTGAAGCTTTCTTT
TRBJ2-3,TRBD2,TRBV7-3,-,CASSLGSSGGTDTQYF,TGTGCCAGCAGCTTGGGATCTAGCGGGGGCACAGATACGCAGTATTTT
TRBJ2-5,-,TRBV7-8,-,CASSFQETQYF,TGTGCCAGCAGCTTCCAAGAGACCCAGTACTTC
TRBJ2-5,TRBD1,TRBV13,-,CASSSNGQGVETQYF,TGTGCCAGCAGCTCGAATGGACAGGGTGTGGAGACCCAGTACTTC
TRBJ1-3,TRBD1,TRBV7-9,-,CASSIQGGAFGNTIYF,TGTGCCAGCAGCATCCAAGGGGGCGCGTTTGGAAACACCATATATTTT
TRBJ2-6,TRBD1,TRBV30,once,CAWSVGTGSNVLTF,TGTGCCTGGAGTGTCGGGACAGGGAGCAACGTCCTGACTTTC
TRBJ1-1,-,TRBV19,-,CASSIRLMNTEAFF,TGTGCCAGTAGTATACGACTAATGAACACTGAAGCTTTCTTT
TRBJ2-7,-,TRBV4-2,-,CASQESTGSTREQYF,TGTGCCAGCCAGGAGTCGACAGGCAGTACGCGCGAGCAGTACTTC
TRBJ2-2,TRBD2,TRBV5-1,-,CASSRTSGRVTGELFF,TGCGCCAGCAGTCGGACTAGCGGGAGAGTAACCGGGGAGCTGTTTTTT
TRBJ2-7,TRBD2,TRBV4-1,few,CASSRGLDYEQYF,TGCGCCAGCAGCCGGGGACTAGACTACGAGCAGTACTTC
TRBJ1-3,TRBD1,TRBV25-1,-,CASSATGAGNTIYF,TGTGCCAGCAGCGCGACAGGGGCTGGAAACACCATATATTTT
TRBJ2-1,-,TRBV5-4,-,CASSLGPTATEQFF,TGTGCCAGCAGCTTGGGACCCACCGCCACGGAGCAGTTCTTC
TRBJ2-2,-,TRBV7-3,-,CASAVEGPFTGELFF,TGTGCCAGCGCGGTTGAGGGCCCCTTTACCGGGGAGCTGTTTTTT
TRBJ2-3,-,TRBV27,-,CASSLMAGTPDTQYF,TGTGCCAGCAGTTTAATGGCAGGGACCCCAGATACGCAGTATTTT
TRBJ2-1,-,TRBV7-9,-,CASSTKGDLSYNEQFF,TGTGCCAGCAGCACGAAGGGGGATCTCTCCTACAATGAGCAGTTCTTC
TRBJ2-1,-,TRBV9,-,CASSAKDYSLSHNEQFF,TGTGCCAGCAGCGCTAAGGACTATTCCTTATCCCACAATGAGCAGTTCTTC
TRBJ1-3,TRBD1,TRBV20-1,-,CSASRTGTITGNTIYF,TGCAGTGCTAGTCGGACAGGGACCATAACTGGAAACACCATATATTTT
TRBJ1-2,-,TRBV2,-,CASSETGSYGYTF,TGTGCCAGCAGTGAAACAGGGAGCTATGGCTACACCTTC
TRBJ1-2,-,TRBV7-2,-,CASSLDAAGYTF,TGTGCCAGCAGCTTAGATGCGGCTGGCTACACCTTC
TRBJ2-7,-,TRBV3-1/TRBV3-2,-,CASSPFKGRGVAYEQYF,TGTGCCAGCAGCCCCTTCAAGGGCAGGGGGGTCGCCTACGAGCAGTACTTC
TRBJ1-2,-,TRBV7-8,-,CASSPTRGYGYTF,TGTGCCAGCAGCCCAACGAGGGGCTATGGCTACACCTTC
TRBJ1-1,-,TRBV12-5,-,CASGSPGRTEAFF,TGTGCTAGTGGGTCCCCGGGGAGGACTGAAGCTTTCTTT
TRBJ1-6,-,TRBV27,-,CASSGGASSYNSPLHF,TGTGCCAGCAGCGGCGGGGCCAGCTCCTATAATTCACCCCTCCACTTT
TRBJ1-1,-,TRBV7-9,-,CASSRSYWVNGFKNTEAFF,TGTGCCAGCAGCCGTTCGTACTGGGTTAACGGCTTTAAGAACACTGAAGCTTTCTTT
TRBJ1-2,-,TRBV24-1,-,CATSDLDYGYTF,TGTGCCACCAGTGATCTCGACTATGGCTACACCTTC
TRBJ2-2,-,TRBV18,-,CASSPEFPARELFF,TGTGCCAGCTCACCAGAGTTTCCAGCTCGCGAGCTGTTTTTT
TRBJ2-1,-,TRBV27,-,CASSRNSDNEQFF,TGTGCCAGCAGTAGGAATTCCGATAATGAGCAGTTCTTC
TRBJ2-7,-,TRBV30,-,CAWARVNDEQYF,TGTGCCTGGGCCAGGGTAAACGACGAGCAGTACTTC
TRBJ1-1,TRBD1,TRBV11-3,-,CASSLVGGQGRTEAFF,TGTGCCAGCAGCTTAGTAGGAGGACAGGGGAGAACTGAAGCTTTCTTT
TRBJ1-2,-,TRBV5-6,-,CASSLYDRGYYGYTF,TGTGCCAGCAGCTTGTATGACAGAGGGTACTATGGCTACACCTTC
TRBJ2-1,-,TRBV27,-,CASSPTLGNEQFF,TGTGCCAGCAGTCCGACCCTGGGAAATGAGCAGTTCTTC
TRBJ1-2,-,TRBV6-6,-,CASSATVVGGYTF,TGTGCCAGCAGTGCCACGGTAGTGGGTGGCTACACCTTC
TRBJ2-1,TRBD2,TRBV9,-,CASSVGTSGSGGNEQFF,TGTGCCAGCAGCGTAGGGACTAGCGGGAGCGGAGGCAATGAGCAGTTCTTC
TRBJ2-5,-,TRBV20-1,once,CSASITVQETQYF,TGCAGTGCTAGTATCACGGTCCAAGAGACCCAGTACTTC
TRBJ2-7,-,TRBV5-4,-,CASSPETSGVREQYF,TGTGCCAGCAGCCCGGAAACCTCGGGGGTACGCGAGCAGTACTTC
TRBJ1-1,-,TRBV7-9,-,CASSPFRVNTEAFF,TGTGCCAGCAGCCCCTTCCGGGTCAACACTGAAGCTTTCTTT
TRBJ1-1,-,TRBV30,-,CAWSVEVGEVAFF,TGTGCCTGGAGTGTTGAGGTAGGAGAAGTGGCTTTCTTT
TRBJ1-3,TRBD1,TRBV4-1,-,CASSQGTGLISGNTIYF,TGCGCCAGCAGCCAAGGGACAGGGCTTATATCTGGAAACACCATATATTTT
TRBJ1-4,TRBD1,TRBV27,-,CASSYNRGGDEKLFF,TGTGCCAGCAGTTACAACAGGGGGGGGGATGAAAAACTGTTTTTT
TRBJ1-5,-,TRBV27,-,CASRSLGELQPQHF,TGTGCCAGCAGGTCTTTGGGGGAGTTGCAGCCCCAGCATTTT
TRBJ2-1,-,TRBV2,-,CASSGSYNEQFF,TGTGCCAGCAGTGGTAGTTACAATGAGCAGTTCTTC
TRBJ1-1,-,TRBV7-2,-,CASSLVAPRDTEAFF,TGTGCCAGCAGCTTAGTTGCCCCGCGGGACACTGAAGCTTTCTTT
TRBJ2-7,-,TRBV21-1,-,CASSIGGGEQYF,TGTGCCAGCAGCATTGGGGGTGGGGAGCAGTACTTC
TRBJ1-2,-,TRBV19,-,CASRPAVLDGYTF,TGTGCCAGTAGGCCGGCGGTGTTGGACGGCTACACCTTC
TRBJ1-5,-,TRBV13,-,CASSSTDQPQHF,TGTGCCAGCAGCTCAACAGATCAGCCCCAGCATTTT
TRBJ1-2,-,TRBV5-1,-,CASSLAPGNYGYTF,TGCGCCAGCAGCTTGGCCCCGGGTAACTATGGCTACACCTTC
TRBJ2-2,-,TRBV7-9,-,CASSARRPSNTGELFF,TGTGCCAGCAGCGCCCGACGGCCCTCGAACACCGGGGAGCTGTTTTTT
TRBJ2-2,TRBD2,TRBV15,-,CATSRDLAVSGELFF,TGTGCCACCAGCAGAGATCTAGCGGTATCGGGGGAGCTGTTTTTT
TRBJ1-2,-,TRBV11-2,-,CASSLVHGALTENYGYTF,TGTGCCAGCAGCTTAGTTCACGGTGCGTTGACAGAGAACTATGGCTACACCTTC
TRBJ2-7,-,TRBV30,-,CAWSLRGKGYEQYF,TGTGCCTGGAGTCTTAGGGGGAAAGGCTACGAGCAGTACTTC
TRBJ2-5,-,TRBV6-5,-,CASRRSDRSQETQYF,TGTGCCAGCAGGCGATCTGACAGATCCCAAGAGACCCAGTACTTC
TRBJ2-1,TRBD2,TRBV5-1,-,CASSPSGRALVHEQFF,TGCGCCAGCAGCCCTAGCGGGAGGGCCCTCGTTCATGAGCAGTTCTTC
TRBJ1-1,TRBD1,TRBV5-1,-,CASSRVGQGAEAFF,TGCGCCAGCAGCAGAGTGGGACAGGGGGCTGAAGCTTTCTTT
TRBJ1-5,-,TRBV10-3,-,CAISEYEGPNQPQHF,TGTGCCATCAGTGAATATGAGGGACCGAATCAGCCCCAGCATTTT
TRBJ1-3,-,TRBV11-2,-,CASSFAGRGNTIYF,TGTGCCAGCAGCTTTGCAGGGCGCGGAAACACCATATATTTT
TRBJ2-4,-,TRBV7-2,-,CASSLVRLADAKNIQYF,TGTGCCAGCAGCTTAGTTCGGCTAGCTGATGCCAAAAACATTCAGTACTTC
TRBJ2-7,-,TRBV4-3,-,CASSPGLPIYEQYF,TGCGCCAGCAGCCCGGGACTTCCCATCTACGAGCAGTACTTC